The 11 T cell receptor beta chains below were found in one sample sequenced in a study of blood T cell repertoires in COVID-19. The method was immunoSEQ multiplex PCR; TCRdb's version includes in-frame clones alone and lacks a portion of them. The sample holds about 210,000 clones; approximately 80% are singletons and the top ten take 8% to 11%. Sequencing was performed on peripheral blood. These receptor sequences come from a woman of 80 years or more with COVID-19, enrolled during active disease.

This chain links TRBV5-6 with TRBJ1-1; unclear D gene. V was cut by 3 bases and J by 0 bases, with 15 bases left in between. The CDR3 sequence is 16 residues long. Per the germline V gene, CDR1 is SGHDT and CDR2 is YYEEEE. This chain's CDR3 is CASSWSLRGMNTEAFF. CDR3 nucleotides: TGTGCCAGCAGCTGGTCACTTCGGGGTATGAACACTGAAGCTTTCTTT.

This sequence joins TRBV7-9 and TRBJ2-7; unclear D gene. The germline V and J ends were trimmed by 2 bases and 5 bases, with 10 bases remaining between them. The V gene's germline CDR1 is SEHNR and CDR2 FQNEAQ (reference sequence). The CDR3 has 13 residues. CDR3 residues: CASSLMLGDEQYF. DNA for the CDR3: TGTGCCAGCAGCTTAATGCTCGGAGACGAGCAGTACTTC.

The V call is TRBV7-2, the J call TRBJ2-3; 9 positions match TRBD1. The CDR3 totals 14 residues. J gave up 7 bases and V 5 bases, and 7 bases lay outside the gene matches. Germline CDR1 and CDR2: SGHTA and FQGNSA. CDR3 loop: CASSATQGAYTQYF. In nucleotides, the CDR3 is TGTGCCAGCAGCGCCACACAGGGGGCATATACGCAGTATTTT.

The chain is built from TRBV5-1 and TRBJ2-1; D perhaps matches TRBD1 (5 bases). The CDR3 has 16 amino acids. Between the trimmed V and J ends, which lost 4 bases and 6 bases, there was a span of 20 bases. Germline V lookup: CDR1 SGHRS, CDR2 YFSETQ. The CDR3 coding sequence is TGCGCCAGCAGCGGGATTTCCCCAGGGCACGCCAATGAGCAGTTCTTC. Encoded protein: CASSGISPGHANEQFF.

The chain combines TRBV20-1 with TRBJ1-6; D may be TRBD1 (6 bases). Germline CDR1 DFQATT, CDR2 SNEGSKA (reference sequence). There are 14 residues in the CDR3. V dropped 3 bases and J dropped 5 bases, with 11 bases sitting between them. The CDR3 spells CSASPGTNNSPLHF. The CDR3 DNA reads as TGCAGTGCTAGTCCAGGGACAAATAATTCACCCCTCCACTTT.

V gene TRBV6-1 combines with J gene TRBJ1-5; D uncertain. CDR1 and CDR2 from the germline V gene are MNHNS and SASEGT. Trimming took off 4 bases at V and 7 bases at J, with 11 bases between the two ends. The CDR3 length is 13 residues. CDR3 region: CASSVPSGQPQHF. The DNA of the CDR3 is TGTGCCAGCAGTGTACCTTCGGGACAGCCCCAGCATTTT.

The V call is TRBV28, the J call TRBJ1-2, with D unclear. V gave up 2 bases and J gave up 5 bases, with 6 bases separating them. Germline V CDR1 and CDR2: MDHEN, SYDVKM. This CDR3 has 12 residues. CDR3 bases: TGTGCCAGCAGTTTACCCGGGTATGGCTACACCTTC. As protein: CASSLPGYGYTF.

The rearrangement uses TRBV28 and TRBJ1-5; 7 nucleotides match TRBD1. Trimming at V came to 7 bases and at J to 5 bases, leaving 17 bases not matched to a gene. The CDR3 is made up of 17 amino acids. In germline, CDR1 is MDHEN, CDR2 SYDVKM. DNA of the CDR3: TGTGCCAGCAACTCTTTGGGGGAACAGGGGACCGATCAGCCCCAGCATTTT. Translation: CASNSLGEQGTDQPQHF.

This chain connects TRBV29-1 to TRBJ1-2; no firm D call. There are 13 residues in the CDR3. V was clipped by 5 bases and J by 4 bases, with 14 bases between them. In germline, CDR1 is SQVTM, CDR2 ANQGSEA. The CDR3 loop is CSVPKSGSYGYTF. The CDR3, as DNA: TGCAGCGTTCCGAAATCCGGGTCCTATGGCTACACCTTC.

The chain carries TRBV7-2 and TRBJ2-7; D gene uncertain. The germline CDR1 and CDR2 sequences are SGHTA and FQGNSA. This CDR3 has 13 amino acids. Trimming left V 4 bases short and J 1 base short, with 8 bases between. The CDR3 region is CASSSGASYEQYF. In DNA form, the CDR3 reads TGTGCCAGCAGCTCCGGAGCTTCCTACGAGCAGTACTTC.

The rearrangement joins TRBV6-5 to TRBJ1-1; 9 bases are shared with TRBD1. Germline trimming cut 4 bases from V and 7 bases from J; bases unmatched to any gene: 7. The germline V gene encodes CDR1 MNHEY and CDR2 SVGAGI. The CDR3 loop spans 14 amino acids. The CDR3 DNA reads TGTGCCAGCAGTTGGACACAGGGGGCGGGTGAAGCTTTCTTT. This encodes CASSWTQGAGEAFF.